This record looks at one T cell receptor (beta chain) sequence and its context. Its antigen specificity is not known. One base away there is no much larger clone; base qualities are not given. The immunoSEQ Assay, a bias-controlled multiplex PCR, was used to amplify TCRbeta CDR3 regions from genomic DNA. In the authors' own workflow: Within the assay, amplification of reference gene primers was used to estimate how many nucleated cells each sample contained. To quantify the absolute abundance of each unique TCRbeta CDR3 rearrangement, sequence reads were collapsed and filtered. For each sample, productive Simpson clonality was calculated as the square root of Simpson's diversity index over productive rearrangements. TCRdb's version of the immuneACCESS table is confined to in-frame rearrangements and falls short of the full clone set. An unresolved V gene accounts for under half of the shortfall where checked; the remainder is of unknown origin. Clone size and the V and J calls come from that table; the DNA yielded D and trimming. Recorded for this sample are roughly 200,000 clones; approximately 86% of them occurred a single time. Roughly 4.9% of the sample is held by the ten biggest clonotypes.

The CDR3, from cysteine to phenylalanine, totals 16 residues. The retained sequence is limited to the CDR3, 48 bases, with the frame set at the first base. The germline V gene yields SGHVS for CDR1 and FQNEAQ for CDR2. Between the V and J ends, shortened by 4 bases and 4 bases respectively, the junction contains 18 bases. The data originate from a study of blood T cell repertoires in COVID-19 (dated by TCRdb to about 2020). Looking at the study overall: Collaborator samples came from the United States, Italy and Spain and covered acute and convalescent phases of COVID-19. The material from the prospective study consisted of cDNA or gDNA derived from T cells, B-cell-depleted T cells, or PBMCs. The dataset comprised deeply sampled blood TCRbeta repertoires from subjects exposed to, actively infected with, or recovered from COVID-19. The repertoires were made available in a free public database intended to serve as a resource for research on the immune response to SARS-CoV-2. The samples were drawn from the first 160 participants of the ongoing ImmuneRACE study and from under 1,500 subjects provided by 6 global collaborators. Nearly every sample came with metadata listing a de-identified subject ID, COVID-19 status, age in years and sex. Where available, HLA class I and class II types were obtained from metadata supplied by the sample provider rather than from assay-based typing.

Enrolling through a virtual design, the prospective study's participants ranged in age from roughly 18 to 89 years and lived across 20 to 30 United States geographic areas. Cohort assignment in the prospective study relied on participant-reported clinical history from a screening survey and a study questionnaire. Exposed participants were defined as having been in contact with someone with a PCR-confirmed or clinician-diagnosed COVID-19 case within 2 weeks of study entry. Mobile phlebotomists in the prospective study collected whole blood, serum and a nasopharyngeal or oropharyngeal swab from every participant. Participants in the prospective study had the option to provide additional blood draws and questionnaires over a roughly 2-month period. Before DNA extraction, prospective study blood samples were shipped either frozen or at room temperature. The paper's findings and limits, for the study overall: The amount of clinical and demographic metadata varied by source and participant and was provided uncurated.

The V gene is TRBV7-8 and the J gene is TRBJ2-3; TRBD2 could be the D gene, as 5 bases match. The sample consisted of PBMCs or T cells enriched from blood (not recorded which). This receptor was taken from a woman aged 25 to 45 who had been exposed to COVID-19. The bases are TGTGCCAGCAGCTCAAGGACCAGAGAGGGAGCAGATACGCAGTATTTT. The encoded protein is CASSSRTREGADTQYF.